This TCR beta chain was sequenced for a study of beta chain features in type 1 diabetes. Across the study: Patients and healthy donors were similar in age, gender and cell yields. Over all samples combined, some 110 million sorted cells were examined.

Expressed TCRB transcripts were sequenced, since all the RNA that had been isolated was reverse transcribed. Using immunoSEQ multiplex PCR, the repertoire was profiled, and TCRdb retains in-frame clones only, with some absent. The data hold 550,000 to 850,000 clones, with around 15% observed a single time. On this clone itself: Its target is unknown.

Whole-study findings and limits: Insertions at VDJ junctions were less frequent in type 1 diabetes patients. These patients also deleted more nucleotides at the same junctions. Patients' naive, central memory and regulatory TCRB repertoires appeared more alike than those of healthy donors. Shortening that was moderate but significant affected the TCRB CDR3s of Type 1 diabetes patients in all four CD4+ subsets.

The V gene lost 7 bases and the J gene lost 8 bases, with 14 bases spanning the gap. The CDR3 is 13 amino acids. Germline CDR1 MNHNY, CDR2 SVGAGI (reference sequence). The source of this sequence is a man aged 18 to 29 with type 1 diabetes. The genes are TRBV6-6 and TRBJ2-2; TRBD2 might be the D (5 bases). Input material: naive CD4+ T cells from blood. The CDR3 DNA is TGTGCCAGCACCGGACTGCTACTGGGGGAGCTGTTTTTT. Amino acid sequence: CASTGLLLGELFF.